This paragraph reports one TCR beta chain. The method was immunoSEQ multiplex PCR; TCRdb's version includes in-frame clones alone and lacks a portion of them. The sample contains roughly 64,000 clones, about 74% of which appear only once. Single viable CD3+CD4+CD8-CD45RO+ cells were sorted as the memory CD4+ T cells. After thawing, CD4+ T cells were positively selected. The data belong to a study of memory CD4+ T cells and cytomegalovirus serostatus. Looking at the study overall: Healthy Belgian adult donors included several CMV-positive and fewer than 25 CMV-negative people.

This receptor was obtained from an adult in good health and CMV-seronegative. Specimen: memory CD4+ T cells from blood.

Here the CDR3 DNA reads TGTGCCAGTAGTATATGGCTAACAGATACGCAGTATTTT. It translates to CASSIWLTDTQYF. The chain links TRBV19 to TRBJ2-3; D is undetermined. V lost 2 bases and J lost 3, with 6 bases in between. The CDR3 is 13 residues long. Germline lookup yields CDR1 LNHDA and CDR2 SQIVND (reference sequence). Full variable domain (remainder filled in from reference TRBV19 and TRBJ2-3): DGGITQSPKYLFRKEGQNVTLSCEQNLNHDAMYWYRQDPGQGLRLIYYSQIVNDFQKGDIAEGYSVSREKKESFPLTVTSAQKNPTAFYLCASSIWLTDTQYFGPGTRLTVL.